This T cell receptor (beta chain) is drawn from a study of OX40 agonist ivuxolimab in advanced cancers. As for the study in general: Patients took ivuxolimab, an agonistic anti-OX40 (CD134) antibody. Males comprised 82.7% of the group, whose mean age was approximately 60 years (range roughly 20 to 85).

Peripheral blood came from all dose cohorts at three timepoints. Study results and caveats: Among some nonresponders, normalized T-cell clonal expansion was also low.

From germline, CDR1 is MDHEN and CDR2 SYDVKM. The CDR3 covers 16 residues. Trimming removed 3 bases at V and 2 bases at J, with 17 bases between. This clone was counted a few times. Its antigen is unknown. TCRdb's copy holds only in-frame clones and misses some; the assay was immunoSEQ multiplex PCR. This sample has approximately 68,000 clones, with about 86% found just once. The rearrangement uses TRBV28 and TRBJ2-7; D is possibly TRBD1 (6 bases). The receptor was isolated from an adult with an advanced solid tumor such as melanoma, head and neck, liver or kidney cancer. The source material was CD4+ or CD8+ T cells sorted from blood, sampled in a trial of the OX40 agonist ivuxolimab. CDR3 protein: CASSLPTGSGTYEQYF. The CDR3 bases are TGTGCCAGCAGTTTGCCAACAGGGTCGGGGACCTACGAGCAGTACTTC.